This TCR beta chain was captured in a study of PD-1 blockade in mismatch repair-deficient tumors. Overall study context: Enrolled about 2012-2016, patients had progressing, pretreated mismatch repair-deficient cancers of about a dozen types. Study-level results: Tumor-resident clones, often absent from pretreatment blood, expanded after pembrolizumab and then contracted.

Every patient had mismatch repair deficiency by PCR or immunohistochemistry. The TCR-sequenced patients were a few responders to pembrolizumab. CDR1 is MNHNY, CDR2 SVGAGI, per germline (reference sequence). V lost 2 bases and J 5 bases, leaving 16 bases between the germline ends. The CDR3 is 16 amino acids. This table comes from immunoSEQ multiplex PCR, and its TCRdb copy is limited to in-frame clones, with some not included. This repertoire shows 100,000 to 150,000 clones, about 88% found once; its top ten account for approximately 13%. Comment on this clone: Its antigen is as yet unknown.

The input for sequencing was peripheral blood, taken 44 weeks after starting pembrolizumab. The chain links TRBV6-6 to TRBJ2-1; the D gene could be TRBD1 or TRBD2 (5 bases each). This sequence originates from an adult with mismatch repair-deficient cancer. The CDR3 region is CASSYGIIPGHNEQFF. In DNA, the CDR3 is TGTGCCAGCAGTTACGGTATCATACCGGGGCACAATGAGCAGTTCTTC.